This TCR beta chain is from a study of blood T cell repertoires in COVID-19. Study details: Some COVID-19 samples were acute and others convalescent; all came from the United States, Italy and Spain. From T cells, B-cell-depleted T cells, or PBMCs came the material, which was cDNA or gDNA.

Original processing notes: Estimates of nucleated cell counts were drawn from the amplification of reference gene primers. Here immunoSEQ multiplex PCR was the method, and the copy in TCRdb shows in-frame clones only, minus some. The V and J calls and clone size were taken over from that table, and D and trimming were inferred from the DNA. This repertoire shows about 130,000 clones, approximately 80% found once; its top ten account for about 2%. There are 15 residues in the CDR3. The V gene's germline CDR1 is SNHLY and CDR2 FYNNEI. J gave up 1 base and V 6 bases, and 8 bases lay outside the gene matches.

The TCR comes from a man between 65 and 85 years old with acute or convalescent COVID-19. The chain employs TRBV2 and TRBJ1-1; the match to TRBD1 covers 7 bases. Sequences were obtained from peripheral blood. CDR3 coding DNA: TGTGCCAGCAGCAGACAGGGTACGACGAACACTGAAGCTTTCTTT. This translates into CASSRQGTTNTEAFF.